This entry is about one TCR beta chain. Its antigen is unknown. Collection occurred without any documented infections or immune events in donors. These data are taken from a study of identifying expanded T cells in peripheral blood. Study outcomes and limitations: Technical replicates showed roughly 1.2 changed clones; around two weeks approximately 16; four weeks 19. Variance in clone template counts between approximately two-week samples significantly increased with total template count across all healthy donors.

Method: immunoSEQ multiplex PCR; TCRdb's copy keeps in-frame clones and lacks some. There are approximately 92,000 clones in the sample; around 84% occur only once, and approximately 4.5% lies in the top ten. V was pared by 4 bases and J by 3 bases, with 4 bases of the junction left unmatched. CDR1 SGHRS and CDR2 YFSETQ come from the germline V gene. The CDR3 has 14 amino acids. The chain uses TRBV5-1 and TRBJ1-1, with 9 bases matching TRBD1. This TCR derives from a person aged 18 to 75 in good health. Sequenced material: blood. CDR3 nucleotides: TGCGCCAGCAGCCGAAGGACAGGGGACACTGAAGCTTTCTTT. Translated, it gives CASSRRTGDTEAFF.